Described below is a single TCR beta chain sequence and its context. The data stem from a study of blood T cell repertoires in COVID-19. Background on the study: COVID-19 samples from acute and convalescent phases originated in the United States, Italy and Spain. The cDNA or gDNA used as material had been derived from T cells, B-cell-depleted T cells, or PBMCs.

Trimming cost V 3 bases and J 4 bases, with 10 bases left between them. This CDR3 comprises 13 residues. As handled by the study authors: From reference gene primer amplification, estimates of nucleated cell counts were derived. TCRdb keeps only in-frame clones here, not all; method: immunoSEQ multiplex PCR. The DNA was the basis for D and trimming; V, J and clone size are from that table. The sample includes more than 200,000 clones, less than 90% of them seen just once. The receptor was derived from a man aged 60 to 69 with acute or convalescent COVID-19. The V gene is TRBV12-3 or TRBV12-4, the J gene TRBJ2-7, with a possible D match to TRBD2 (6 bases). The specimen was peripheral blood. The CDR3 sequence is CASSFSGAYEQYF. In DNA form, the CDR3 reads TGTGCCAGCAGTTTTAGCGGAGCATACGAGCAGTACTTC.